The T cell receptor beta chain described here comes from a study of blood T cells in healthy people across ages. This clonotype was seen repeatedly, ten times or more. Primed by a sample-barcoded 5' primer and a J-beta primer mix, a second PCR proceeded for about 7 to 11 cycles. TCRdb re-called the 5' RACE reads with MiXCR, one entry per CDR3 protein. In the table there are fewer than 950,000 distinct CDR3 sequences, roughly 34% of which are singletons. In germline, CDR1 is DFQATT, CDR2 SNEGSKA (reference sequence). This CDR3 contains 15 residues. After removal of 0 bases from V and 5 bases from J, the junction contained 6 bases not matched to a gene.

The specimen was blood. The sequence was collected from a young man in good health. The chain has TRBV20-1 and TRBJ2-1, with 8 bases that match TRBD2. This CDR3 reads CSARDAGGGHNEQFF. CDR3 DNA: TGCAGTGCTAGAGATGCCGGGGGGGGCCACAATGAGCAGTTCTTC.